What follows are 30 T cell receptor beta chains derived from one specimen sequenced in a study of blood T cells in healthy people across ages (dated by TCRdb to between 2014 and 2016). The method behind the library was 5' RACE. The run used an Illumina HiSeq 2500. A second about 7 to 11 cycle PCR used a sample-barcoded 5' primer and a J-beta primer mix. The public reads were reprocessed in TCRdb via fastp at Q25 and MiXCR, keeping in-frame beta chains. For every CDR3 protein sequence, its rows merge into one entry that carries the most common genes and DNA. The sample contains under 1,100,000 distinct CDR3 sequences, 20% to 25% of them found a single time. The top ten clonotypes cover about 0.8% of the sample. These sequences were also reported in another study, on T cells of mothers and their children.

Sequencing was done on a sample of blood. The source of these receptors is a girl aged 2 to 10 in good health.

This chain connects TRBV5-1 to TRBJ2-5, with no clear D. The tail of the sequence fits TRBJ2-1 better, so the J call may be wrong. The CDR3 is 13 amino acids. Germline CDR1 SGHRS, CDR2 YFSETQ. The CDR3 protein is CASSLGERNEQFF. The CDR3 DNA follows: TGCGCCAGCAGCTTGGGCGAGAGGAATGAGCAGTTCTTC.

The rearrangement uses TRBV7-2 and TRBJ2-7; no firm D call. Trimming cost V 1 base and J 5 bases, with 12 bases left between them. CDR3 length equals 14 residues. Looked up from germline, CDR1 is SGHTA and CDR2 is FQGNSA. The CDR3 DNA follows: TGTGCCAGCAGCTTAGTTGGGCTATCCAACGAGCAGTACTTC. This codes for CASSLVGLSNEQYF.

The chain joins TRBV5-1 to TRBJ2-5, with 7 bases aligning to TRBD2. Near its end, the DNA agrees better with TRBJ2-7, so the J call may be wrong. The germline V gene encodes CDR1 SGHRS and CDR2 YFSETQ. CDR3 size: 14 residues. The CDR3 DNA reads as TGCGCCAGCACCCCGTCCAGCGGGACCTACGAGCAGTACTTC. This sequence encodes CASTPSSGTYEQYF.

V usage is TRBV29-1 and J usage is TRBJ1-1; 7 positions match TRBD1. The V and J ends lost 7 bases and 13 bases, in that order; junction bases with no gene match: 12. Germline CDR1 and CDR2: SQVTM and ANQGSEA. The CDR3 runs 11 residues. CDR3 sequence reads: CSGSRGTEVFF. CDR3 nucleotide sequence: TGCAGCGGGTCCCGGGGGACAGAGGTTTTCTTT.

This rearrangement joins TRBV6-2 or TRBV6-3 to TRBJ2-3; D is unclear. Trimming stripped 9 bases from V and 2 bases from J, with 24 bases between. The CDR3 length is 17 residues. Germline values: CDR1 MNHEY, CDR2 SVGEGT. CDR3 in amino acids: CARFDEVPLPFTDTQYF. CDR3 DNA: TGTGCCAGGTTCGACGAGGTTCCGCTCCCGTTCACAGATACGCAGTATTTT.

This clonotype was picked up a small number of times. This sequence joins TRBV9 and TRBJ1-1; unclear D gene. Germline V gene data show CDR1 as SGDLS and CDR2 as YYNGEE. With 1 base removed from V and 0 bases from J, the gap between germline ends came to 7 bases. This CDR3 spans 14 amino acids. The CDR3 nucleotides are TGTGCCAGCAGCGTAATGGGGATGAACACTGAAGCTTTCTTT. It encodes CASSVMGMNTEAFF.

This clonotype was recorded a few times. The chain joins TRBV29-1 to TRBJ2-5; D is unresolved. The CDR3 loop spans 11 amino acids. Per the germline V gene, CDR1 is SQVTM and CDR2 is ANQGSEA. Trimming removed 7 bases at V and 2 bases at J, with 8 bases between. In DNA, the CDR3 is TGCAGCGCCAACATACAAGAGACCCAGTACTTC. The encoded protein is CSANIQETQYF.

The chain recombines TRBV29-1 with TRBJ2-5; 9 nucleotides align to TRBD2. This CDR3 has 14 amino acids. Per germline, CDR1 SQVTM and CDR2 ANQGSEA. V trimming: 6 bases; J trimming: 2 bases; junction bases outside the gene matches: 7. Here the CDR3 DNA reads TGCAGCGTCCTAGCGGGGAGAAAACAAGAGACCCAGTACTTC. This sequence encodes CSVLAGRKQETQYF.

The V and J genes are TRBV29-1 and TRBJ2-7, with no clear D. V lost 1 base and J 2 bases, leaving 6 bases between the germline ends. Germline V gene lookup returns CDR1 SQVTM and CDR2 ANQGSEA. This CDR3 is 12 amino acids long. The CDR3 region has the DNA TGCAGCGTTGAAGGGGAAACCTACGAGCAGTACTTC. Translating gives CSVEGETYEQYF.

This clonotype was observed a few times. The chain couples TRBV28 to TRBJ2-5; 7 bases agree with TRBD2. The J call may be in error: the DNA end matches TRBJ2-1 better. There are 15 residues in the CDR3. The germline V gene has CDR1 MDHEN and CDR2 SYDVKM. CDR3 sequence: CASSPELAGSNEQFF. The CDR3 DNA is TGTGCCAGCAGTCCAGAATTAGCGGGTTCAAATGAGCAGTTCTTC.

In regard to this clonotype: Germline and junction disagree at one end, which may indicate a read error. The chain employs TRBV5-1 and TRBJ2-7, with D possibly TRBD1 on 6 matching bases. This CDR3 comprises 15 residues. The V gene's germline CDR1 is SGHRS and CDR2 YFSETQ. CDR3 amino acids: CASRLEWTASYEQYF. The DNA for the CDR3 is TGCGCCAGCAGATTGGAGTGGACAGCCTCCTACGAGCAGTACTTC.

This clonotype was seen a few times. The chain combines TRBV7-9 with TRBJ2-5, with no clear D. CDR3 length: 14 residues. Trimming stripped 5 bases from V and 7 bases from J, with 17 bases between. The germline CDR1 and CDR2 sequences are SEHNR and FQNEAQ (reference sequence). CDR3 bases: TGTGCCAGCAGCCCTCTTACTGAAACGGTGACCCAGTACTTC. Amino acid sequence: CASSPLTETVTQYF.

This clonotype has more than one count but fewer than ten. The chain is built from TRBV7-2 and TRBJ1-1; D not certain. Germline lookup yields CDR1 SGHTA and CDR2 FQGNSA. The CDR3 sequence is 15 residues long. Trimming removed 1 base from V and 5 bases from J, with 14 bases in between. In DNA form, the CDR3 reads TGTGCCAGCAGCTTAGTTGGGGTGGAAGCGACTGAAGCTTTCTTT. It translates to CASSLVGVEATEAFF.

The chain recombines TRBV9 with TRBJ1-5; no clear D gene. This CDR3 spans 14 amino acids. CDR1 and CDR2 from the germline V gene are SGDLS and YYNGEE. V was trimmed by 0 bases and J by 9 bases, leaving 13 bases between them. The CDR3 nucleotides are TGTGCCAGCAGCGTAGGTCGGAACCCGTCGCCCCAGCATTTT. This sequence encodes CASSVGRNPSPQHF.

CDR3 DNA: TGTGCCAGCAGTACTACGCCTGGGGGTCAGCCCCAGCATTTT. Residues: CASSTTPGGQPQHF. This sequence joins TRBV27 and TRBJ1-5; weak D call: TRBD1 (5 bases). V shed 5 bases and J shed 6 bases, with 14 bases lying between them. Germline V CDR1 and CDR2: MNHEY, SMNVEV (reference sequence). This CDR3 spans 14 amino acids.

This clonotype was recorded a few times. The rearrangement joins TRBV29-1 to TRBJ2-3; TRBD2 aligns across 8 bases. CDR1 is SQVTM, CDR2 ANQGSEA, per germline. The length of the CDR3 is 13 residues. V gave up 5 bases and J gave up 0 bases; unmatched junction bases: 1. In DNA form, the CDR3 reads TGCAGCGTTCGGGAGGGAAGCACAGATACGCAGTATTTT. Its translation: CSVREGSTDTQYF.

This clonotype came up a few times. V usage is TRBV24-1 and J usage is TRBJ2-1; TRBD1 might be the D (5 bases). Germline V CDR1 and CDR2: KGHDR, SFDVKD. The V end lost 4 bases, the J end lost 4 bases, and 10 bases lay between the germline ends. This CDR3 is 14 amino acids long. CDR3 protein: CATSESAGYNEQFF. The CDR3 DNA reads TGTGCCACCAGTGAGTCAGCAGGGTACAATGAGCAGTTCTTC.

The table lists this clonotype with a few counts. The CDR3 is CASSYFGGQSDTQYF. The CDR3 DNA sequence: TGTGCCAGCAGTTACTTCGGCGGACAGTCGGATACGCAGTATTTT. This chain connects TRBV6-5 to TRBJ2-3, with D possibly TRBD1 on 6 matching bases. The germline gives CDR1 MNHEY, CDR2 SVGAGI. This CDR3 comprises 15 residues. V was clipped by 1 base and J by 6 bases, with 14 bases between them.

This clonotype came up a few times. The chain couples TRBV12-3 or TRBV12-4 to TRBJ1-1; D unclear. The CDR3 is made up of 14 amino acids. V shed 6 bases and J shed 0 bases, with 11 bases lying between them. CDR3 nucleotide sequence: TGTGCCAGCAGACCGGGTAAAATGAACACTGAAGCTTTCTTT. As protein: CASRPGKMNTEAFF.

This clonotype was recorded a few times. The chain combines TRBV6-5 with TRBJ2-5; tentatively, D is TRBD2 (6 bases). CDR1 and CDR2 (germline): MNHEY, SVGAGI. V lost 2 bases and J 4 bases, leaving 23 bases between the germline ends. The CDR3 length is 18 residues. CDR3 sequence: CASSYGSSIGLGGETQYF. The CDR3 DNA follows: TGTGCCAGCAGTTACGGATCCAGTATCGGGCTCGGGGGAGAGACCCAGTACTTC.

The genes are TRBV27 and TRBJ1-1, with TRBD1 as a possible D gene (5 bases). Germline CDR1 is MNHEY and CDR2 is SMNVEV (reference sequence). The length of the CDR3 is 13 residues. Trimming pared 6 bases from V and 1 base from J, leaving 9 bases between. DNA for the CDR3: TGTGCCAGCAGAATGGGGCCGAACACTGAAGCTTTCTTT. This gives the protein CASRMGPNTEAFF.

The sample holds a few counts of this clonotype. This sequence joins TRBV5-1 and TRBJ2-1; D call uncertain. Germline V gene lookup returns CDR1 SGHRS and CDR2 YFSETQ. This CDR3 region has 13 residues. V gave up 1 base and J gave up 7 bases, with 9 bases separating them. Here the CDR3 DNA reads TGCGCCAGCAGCTTGCTCCCCTGGAATGAGCAGTTCTTC. Translated, it gives CASSLLPWNEQFF.

This clonotype was detected a few times. The chain employs TRBV7-2 and TRBJ2-2; TRBD1 is a possible D gene (6 bases). There are 17 residues in the CDR3. Germline CDR1 and CDR2: SGHTA and FQGNSA. The V end was cut by 2 bases, the J end by 1 base, with 14 bases between. The CDR3 protein is CASSLTGTRLNTGELFF. CDR3 DNA: TGTGCCAGCAGCTTAACTGGGACACGACTGAACACCGGGGAGCTGTTTTTT.

This chain connects TRBV7-8 to TRBJ1-6; a possible D gene is TRBD1 (6 bases). Per the germline V gene, CDR1 is SGHVS and CDR2 is FQNEAQ. The germline V and J ends were trimmed by 5 bases and 10 bases, with 24 bases remaining between them. This CDR3 spans 17 amino acids. CDR3: CASSQGGVARVGSPLHF. For the CDR3, the DNA is TGTGCCAGCAGCCAAGGGGGGGTGGCCAGGGTAGGATCACCCCTCCACTTT.

Only a few counts were recorded for this clonotype. The junction departs from the called germline gene at one end, perhaps through a read error. The chain links TRBV7-8 to TRBJ2-3; 8 positions agree with TRBD2. There are 15 residues in the CDR3. Germline V gives CDR1 SGHVS, CDR2 FQNEAQ. CDR3 sequence: CASISSGLSTDTRYF. The CDR3 DNA is TGTGCCAGCATTTCTAGCGGGCTCAGCACAGATACGCGGTATTTT.

This clonotype appeared a few times. The junction and the germline gene differ at one end; a read error may be behind it. J is TRBJ2-4 and V is TRBV7-2; D possibly uses TRBD1 or TRBD2 (6 bases each). From germline, CDR1 is SGHTA and CDR2 FQGNSA. The length of the CDR3 is 11 residues. The CDR3: CASSPNGGLHF. The CDR3 region has the DNA TGTGCCAGCAGCCCTAACGGGGGCCTGCACTTC.

This clonotype showed up just once. V gene TRBV7-2 combines with J gene TRBJ1-2; a possible D gene is TRBD1 (6 bases). This CDR3 is 16 amino acids long. The germline V gene encodes CDR1 SGHTA and CDR2 FQGNSA. The germline V and J ends were trimmed by 0 bases and 3 bases, with 14 bases remaining between them. CDR3 sequence reads: CASSLAGGEVDYGYTF. CDR3 nucleotide sequence: TGTGCCAGCAGCTTAGCGGGGGGCGAGGTGGACTATGGCTACACCTTC.

This rearrangement joins TRBV12-3 or TRBV12-4 to TRBJ2-1; D is ambiguous. Trimming cost V 7 bases and J 0 bases, with 13 bases left between them. The CDR3 spans 15 residues. CDR3: CASTNGDYSYNEQFF. In DNA, the CDR3 is TGTGCCAGCACTAATGGGGATTACTCCTACAATGAGCAGTTCTTC.

This clonotype showed up just a few times. The chain recombines TRBV2 with TRBJ1-1, with unresolved D. Germline CDR1 SNHLY, CDR2 FYNNEI. Trimming removed 6 bases at V and 5 bases at J, with 1 base between. The CDR3 runs 9 residues. CDR3 region: CASRTEAFF. In nucleotides, the CDR3 is TGTGCCAGCAGGACTGAAGCTTTCTTT.

The rearrangement links TRBV7-2 to TRBJ2-5, with D possibly being TRBD2 (5 bases). The tail of the sequence fits TRBJ2-1 better, so the J call may be wrong. This CDR3 has 16 amino acids. Germline CDR1 SGHTA, CDR2 FQGNSA. DNA for the CDR3: TGTGCCAGCAGCTTAGCCTCGTGGGAGCTTTACAATGAGCAGTTCTTC. Its translation: CASSLASWELYNEQFF.